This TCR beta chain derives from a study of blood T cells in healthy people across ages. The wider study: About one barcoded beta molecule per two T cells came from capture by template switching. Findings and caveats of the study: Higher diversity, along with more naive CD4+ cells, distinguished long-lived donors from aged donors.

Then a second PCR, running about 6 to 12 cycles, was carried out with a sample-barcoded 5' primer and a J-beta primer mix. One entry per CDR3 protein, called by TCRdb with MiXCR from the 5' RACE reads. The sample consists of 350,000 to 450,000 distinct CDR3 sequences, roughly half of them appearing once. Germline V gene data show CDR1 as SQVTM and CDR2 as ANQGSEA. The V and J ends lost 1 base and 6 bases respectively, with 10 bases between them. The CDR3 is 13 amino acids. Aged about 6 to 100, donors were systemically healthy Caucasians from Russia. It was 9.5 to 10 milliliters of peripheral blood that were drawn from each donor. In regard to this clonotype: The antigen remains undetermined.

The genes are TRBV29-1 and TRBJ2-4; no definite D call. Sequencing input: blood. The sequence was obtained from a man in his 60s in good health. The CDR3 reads CSVEGLGGNIQYF. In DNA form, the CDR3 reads TGCAGCGTTGAAGGGCTAGGCGGAAACATTCAGTACTTC.